This paragraph covers one TCR beta chain sequence. The data originate from a study of CD8 T cells in ankylosing spondylitis. A quantitative 5'-RACE method, one with molecular barcodes, was used to make TCR beta libraries. One entry per CDR3 protein results from TCRdb running MiXCR on the 5' RACE reads. The sample lists 340,000 or so distinct CDR3 sequences, roughly 14% occurring once. V was cut by 4 bases and J by 5 bases, with 19 bases left in between. The CDR3 length is 15 residues. Germline CDR1 SGHDT, CDR2 YYEEEE. This clonotype was obtained from a male donor with ankylosing spondylitis or in good health (not recorded which). Specimen: blood, either unsorted or a sorted T cell fraction (not recorded which). V usage is TRBV5-6 and J usage is TRBJ2-7, with a possible D match to TRBD1 (5 bases). CDR3 sequence (DNA): TGTGCCAGCAGCAGACCTGCTAGGGGTACGAACGAGCAGTACTTC. Encoded protein: CASSRPARGTNEQYF.